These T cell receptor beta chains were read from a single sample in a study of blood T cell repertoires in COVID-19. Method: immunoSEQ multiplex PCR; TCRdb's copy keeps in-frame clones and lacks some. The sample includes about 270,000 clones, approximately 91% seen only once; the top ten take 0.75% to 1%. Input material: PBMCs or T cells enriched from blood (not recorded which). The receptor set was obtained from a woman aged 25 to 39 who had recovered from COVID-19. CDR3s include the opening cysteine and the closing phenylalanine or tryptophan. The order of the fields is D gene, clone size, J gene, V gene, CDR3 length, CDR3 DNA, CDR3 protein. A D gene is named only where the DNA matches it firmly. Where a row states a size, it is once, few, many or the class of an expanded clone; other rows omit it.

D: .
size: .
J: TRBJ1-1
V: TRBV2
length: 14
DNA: TGTGCCAGCAGCCCGTTAACAGAGAACACTGAAGCTTTCTTT
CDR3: CASSPLTENTEAFF

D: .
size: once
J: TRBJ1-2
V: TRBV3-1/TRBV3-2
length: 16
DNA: TGTGCCAGCAGCCCTGTCTCCGGAGAGGGTATCTATGGCTACACCTTC
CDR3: CASSPVSGEGIYGYTF

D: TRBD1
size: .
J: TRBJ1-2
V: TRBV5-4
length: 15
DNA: TGTGCCAGCAGCCTCCCCGCAGGGGGCAAGCTTGGCTACACCTTC
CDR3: CASSLPAGGKLGYTF

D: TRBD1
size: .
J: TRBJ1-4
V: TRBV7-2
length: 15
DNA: TGTGCCAGCAGCGGAGGCGGCAGGGGGAATGAAAAACTGTTTTTT
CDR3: CASSGGGRGNEKLFF

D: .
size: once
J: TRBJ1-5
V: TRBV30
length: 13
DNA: TGTGCCTGGAGTGGACAGGTTAATCAGCCCCAGCATTTT
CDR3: CAWSGQVNQPQHF

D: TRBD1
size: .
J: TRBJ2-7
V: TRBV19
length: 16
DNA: TGTGCCAGTACCCGTGCTTGGACAGGGGACTCCTACGAGCAGTACTTC
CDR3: CASTRAWTGDSYEQYF

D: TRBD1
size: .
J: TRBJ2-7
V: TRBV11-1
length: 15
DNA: TGTGCCAGCAGCTTAGTAACAGGGGGACCCTACGAGCAGTACTTC
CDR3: CASSLVTGGPYEQYF

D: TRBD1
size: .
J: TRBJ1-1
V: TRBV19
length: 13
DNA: TGTGCCAGTAGAATGACAGGGGTTACTGAAGCTTTCTTT
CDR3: CASRMTGVTEAFF

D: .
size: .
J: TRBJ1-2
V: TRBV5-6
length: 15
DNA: TGTGCCAGCAGCTTGGCCGGGGGACGGAACTATGGCTACACCTTC
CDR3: CASSLAGGRNYGYTF

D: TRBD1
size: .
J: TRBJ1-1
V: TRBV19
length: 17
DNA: TGTGCCAGTATGGCCGGGACAGGGTGGGAGATGAACACTGAAGCTTTCTTT
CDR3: CASMAGTGWEMNTEAFF

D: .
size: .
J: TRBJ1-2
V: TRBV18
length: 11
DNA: TGTGCCAGCTCCTCTGACAGTGGCTACACCTTC
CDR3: CASSSDSGYTF

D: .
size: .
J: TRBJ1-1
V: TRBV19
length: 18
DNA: TGTGCCACGGTCCGTAGGCAGGGAAACCCGAAAAAGAACACTGAAGCTTTCTTT
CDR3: CATVRRQGNPKKNTEAFF

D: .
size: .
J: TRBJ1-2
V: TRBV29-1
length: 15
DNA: TGCAGCGTTCGAAGGCCTAATCCGGGGGGCTATGGCTACACCTTC
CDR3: CSVRRPNPGGYGYTF

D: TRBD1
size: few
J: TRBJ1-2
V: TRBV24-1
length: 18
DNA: TGTGCCACCAGTGATTTAATAGAAACTACGGGACAGCACTATGGCTACACCTTC
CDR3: CATSDLIETTGQHYGYTF

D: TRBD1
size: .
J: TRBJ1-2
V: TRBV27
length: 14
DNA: TGTGCCAGCAGCTACCGGACAGGGCACTATGGCTACACCTTC
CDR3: CASSYRTGHYGYTF

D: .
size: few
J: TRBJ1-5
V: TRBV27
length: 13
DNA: TGTGCCAGCAGTCAGGGTTCCCATCAGCCCCAGCATTTT
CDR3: CASSQGSHQPQHF

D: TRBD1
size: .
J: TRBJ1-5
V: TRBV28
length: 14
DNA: TGTGCCAGCAGTTGGGGGACAGTCAATCAGCCCCAGCATTTT
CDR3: CASSWGTVNQPQHF

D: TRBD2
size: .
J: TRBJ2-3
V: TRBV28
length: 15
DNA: TGTGCCAGCAGTCCCGAGCGGGGACGCACAGATACGCAGTATTTT
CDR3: CASSPERGRTDTQYF

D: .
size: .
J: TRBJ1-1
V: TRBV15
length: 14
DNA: TGTGCCACCAGCAGAGATTACTTGAACACTGAAGCTTTCTTT
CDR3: CATSRDYLNTEAFF

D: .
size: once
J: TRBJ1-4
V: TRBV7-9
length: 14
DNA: TGTGCCAGCAGCTTATCAATTAGTAATGAAAAACTGTTTTTT
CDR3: CASSLSISNEKLFF

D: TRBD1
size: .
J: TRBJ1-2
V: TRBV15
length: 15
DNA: TGTGCCACCAGCAGACCAAACCTGGACAGGGGCGGCTACACCTTC
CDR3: CATSRPNLDRGGYTF

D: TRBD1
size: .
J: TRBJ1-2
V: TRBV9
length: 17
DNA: TGTGCCAGCAGCGTAGCTACCCGGACAGGGGGTCACGATGGCTACACCTTC
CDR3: CASSVATRTGGHDGYTF

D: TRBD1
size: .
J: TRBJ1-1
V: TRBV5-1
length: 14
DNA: TGCGCCAGCAGCGCGAACAGGGGGAACACTGAAGCTTTCTTT
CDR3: CASSANRGNTEAFF

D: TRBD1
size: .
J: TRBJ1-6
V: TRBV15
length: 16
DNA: TGTGCCACCACCTTAAGACAGGGGCCTCTAGGGTCACCCCTCCACTTT
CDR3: CATTLRQGPLGSPLHF

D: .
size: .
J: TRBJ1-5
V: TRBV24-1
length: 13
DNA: TGTGCCACCGGAGGGTCGGACAATCAGCCCCAGCATTTT
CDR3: CATGGSDNQPQHF

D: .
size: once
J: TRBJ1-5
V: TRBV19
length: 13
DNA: TGTGCCAGTTCCGACACTAGCAATCAGCCCCAGCATTTT
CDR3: CASSDTSNQPQHF

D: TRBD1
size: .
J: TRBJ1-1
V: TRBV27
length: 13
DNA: TGTGCCAGCTACAGGACAGGTCTACCTGAAGCTTTCTTT
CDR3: CASYRTGLPEAFF

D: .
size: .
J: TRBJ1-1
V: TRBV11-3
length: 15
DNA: TGTGCCAGCAGCTCGACGCGGCAGGGTCAAACTGAAGCTTTCTTT
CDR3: CASSSTRQGQTEAFF

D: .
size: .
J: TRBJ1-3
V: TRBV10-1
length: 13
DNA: TGCGCCGGTACAGGGTACTCTGGAAACACCATATATTTT
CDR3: CAGTGYSGNTIYF

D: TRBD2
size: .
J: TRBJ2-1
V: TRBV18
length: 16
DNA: TGTGCCAGCTCACCTCTTAGCGGGGGGACTTACAATGAGCAGTTCTTC
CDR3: CASSPLSGGTYNEQFF

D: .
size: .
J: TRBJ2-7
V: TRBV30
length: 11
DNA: TGTGCCTGGAAGGACAGCTACGAGCAGTACTTC
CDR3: CAWKDSYEQYF

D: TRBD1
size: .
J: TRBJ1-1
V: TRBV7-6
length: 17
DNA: TGTGCCAGCAGCTTAGGTAAGGGGGCGCCGACTCGCACTGAAGCTTTCTTT
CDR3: CASSLGKGAPTRTEAFF

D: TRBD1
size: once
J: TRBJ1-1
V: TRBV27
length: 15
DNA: TGTGCCAGCAGTTCACCGGGACAGGGGAACACTGAAGCTTTCTTT
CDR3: CASSSPGQGNTEAFF

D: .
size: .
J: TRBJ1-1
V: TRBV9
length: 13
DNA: TGTGCCAGCAGCGAGGACATGGACTATGAAGCTTTCTTT
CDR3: CASSEDMDYEAFF

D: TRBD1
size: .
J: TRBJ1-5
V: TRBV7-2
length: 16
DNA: TGTGCCAGCAGCCCTTACAGGACAGGGTTGGGGCAGCCCCAGCATTTT
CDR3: CASSPYRTGLGQPQHF

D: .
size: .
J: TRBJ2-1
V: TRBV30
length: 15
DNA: TGTGCCTGGAGTGTACTGGAGGCGGGTGTGGGGGAGCAGTTCTTC
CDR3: CAWSVLEAGVGEQFF

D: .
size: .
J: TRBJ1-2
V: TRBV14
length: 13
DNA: TGTGCCAGCAGCCTCAATCCGAGCTATGGCTACACCTTC
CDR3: CASSLNPSYGYTF

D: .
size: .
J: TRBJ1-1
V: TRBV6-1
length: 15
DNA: TGTGCCAGCAGTGAAGAACACAGTCTCAACCTCTGGGCTTTCTTT
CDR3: CASSEEHSLNLWAFF

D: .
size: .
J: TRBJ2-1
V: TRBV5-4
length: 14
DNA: TGTGCCAGCAGCCGTCCCGGGGGGCTCAATGAGCAGTTCTTC
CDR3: CASSRPGGLNEQFF

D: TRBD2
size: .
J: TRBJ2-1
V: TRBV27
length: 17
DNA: TGTGCCAGCAGTTCACGAAAGGGACTAGCGGGAAGCCATGAGCAGTTCTTC
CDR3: CASSSRKGLAGSHEQFF

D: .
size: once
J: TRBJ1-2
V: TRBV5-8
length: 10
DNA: TGTGCCTCACAGGACTATGGCTACACCTTC
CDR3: CASQDYGYTF

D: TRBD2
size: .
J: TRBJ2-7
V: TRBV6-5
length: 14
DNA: TGTGCCAGCATAATAAGCGGGGTCTCCTACGAGCAGTACTTC
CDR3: CASIISGVSYEQYF

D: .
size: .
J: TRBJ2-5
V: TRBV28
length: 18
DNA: TGTGCCAGCAGGTGGGGGGACAGTCCATTTGGCCTCCAAGAGACCCAGTACTTC
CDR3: CASRWGDSPFGLQETQYF

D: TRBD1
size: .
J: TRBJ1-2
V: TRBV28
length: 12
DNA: TGTGCCACGGACAGGGTTACCTATGGCTACACCTTC
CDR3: CATDRVTYGYTF

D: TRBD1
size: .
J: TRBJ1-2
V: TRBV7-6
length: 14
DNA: TGTGCCAGCAGCTTCACAGGGGGATGGGAGGGCTACACCTTC
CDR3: CASSFTGGWEGYTF

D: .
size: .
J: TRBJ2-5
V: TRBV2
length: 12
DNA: TGTGCCAGCAGTGACCTAGCGAAGACCCAGTACTTC
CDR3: CASSDLAKTQYF

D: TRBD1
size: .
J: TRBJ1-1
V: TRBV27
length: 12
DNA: TGTGCCAGCAGTACAGGGGCCACTGAAGCTTTCTTT
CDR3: CASSTGATEAFF

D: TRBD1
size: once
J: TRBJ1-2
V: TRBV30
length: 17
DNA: TGTGCCTGGAGTGTACGTGGACAGGGGGTCAAGAACTATGGCTACACCTTC
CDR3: CAWSVRGQGVKNYGYTF

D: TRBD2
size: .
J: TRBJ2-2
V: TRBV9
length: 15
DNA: TGTGCCAGCAGCCGACTAGCGGGAGTTACCGGGGAGCTGTTTTTT
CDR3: CASSRLAGVTGELFF

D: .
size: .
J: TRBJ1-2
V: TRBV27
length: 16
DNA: TGTGCCAGCAGCCTATTCCCAGGGGACCGCTGGGGTGGCTACACCTTC
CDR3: CASSLFPGDRWGGYTF

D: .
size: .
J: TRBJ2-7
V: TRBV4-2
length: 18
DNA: TGTGCCAGCAGCCAAGAAATGGGGCTCGGGGGATTCGTCAACGAGCAGTACTTC
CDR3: CASSQEMGLGGFVNEQYF

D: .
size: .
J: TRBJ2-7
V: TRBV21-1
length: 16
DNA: TGTGCCAGCAGCCCAACCGGGACAGCCGACTCCTACGAGCAGTACTTC
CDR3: CASSPTGTADSYEQYF

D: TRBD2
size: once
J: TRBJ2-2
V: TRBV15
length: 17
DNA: TGTGCCACCAGCAGAGATGCCGGGAGGGGACGGGACGGGGAGCTGTTTTTT
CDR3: CATSRDAGRGRDGELFF